This TCR beta chain was sequenced for a study of healthy donors' naive CD4 and CD8 T cells (dated by TCRdb to the mid-2010s). Concerning the study at large: Donors were selected to cover three age groups (20-25, 40-50 and 60-70 years, 6 or 7 each), with a mean age of roughly 43, and half of the donors were female. For TCR alpha, a new primer set was designed to cover all functional IMGT alpha gene variants, and the remainder of the protocol was kept the same as the beta-chain workflow. Peripheral blood mononuclear cells were obtained from 18 unrelated, healthy individuals. The donors were HLA-typed by sequencing at HLA-A, -B, -C, -DRB1, -DQB1 and -DPB1, using the SBTexcellerator protocol, an ABI3130xl analyzer and SBTengine software. To examine how TCR variation is linked to lineage commitment, the study sequenced rearranged TCR alpha and beta chains from naive CD4+ and CD8+ T cells. Summary of the overall study and its limitations: Because alpha and beta chains were sequenced in bulk and could not be paired, combined chain effects were not evaluated. Possible repertoire bias arising from homeostatic proliferation of naive T cells was not directly addressed. Naive CD4+ and CD8+ cells reportedly showed biased usage of most V and J gene segments, and this bias was consistent across donors and independent of HLA genotype. Around 12% of the variance in CD4/CD8 propensity appeared to be explained jointly by V genes, J genes and CDR3 charge, in a largely additive manner. In both chains, CD4+ lineage was associated with a positively charged CDR3 and CD8+ lineage with a negatively charged CDR3.

Note on this clonotype: This clone's antigen is unknown. Base qualities are not provided; no much larger clone lies one nucleotide away.

TCRdb names 454 GS FLX Titanium as the instrument used. A previously published linear amplification protocol was used to build TCR libraries from roughly 470 ng of total RNA. Sequencing was performed on the Roche/454 Genome Sequencer with Titanium chemistry. Processing in the source paper ran as follows. A total of 78,498 rearranged TCR alpha transcripts were sequenced from 5 of the healthy donors. Duplicate transcripts were dropped, and unique TCR clonotypes were identified by the CDR3 junction according to IMGT nomenclature. CD4 versus CD8 status was modeled on V and J genes by logistic regression in R 2.13.0, with adjustment for donor effects and Bonferroni correction for multiple testing. TCRdb itself trimmed the public reads at Q25 with fastp, ran MiXCR and retained productive beta chains. Every CDR3 protein is listed once, alongside the most common genes and DNA of its rows. These V and J calls originate from TCRdb's pipeline instead of the authors' own analysis. This sample lists roughly 200,000 distinct CDR3 sequences; nearly 75% were detected once. Of the sample, about 2.3% is held by the ten largest clones.

Taken from the germline V gene (reference sequence), the CDR1 and CDR2 loops are GTSNPN and SVGIG. The germline ends are 11 bases apart after V is trimmed by 4 bases and J by 5 bases. Including cysteine and phenylalanine, the CDR3 has 12 amino acids. The CDR3 DNA has 36 bases and is translated from base 1. Cells with a CD4+CD8-CD45RO-CD45RA+ profile were isolated by FACS and defined as naive CD4+ T cells, and those with a CD8+CD4-CD45RA+CD27bright profile were defined as naive CD8+ T cells. Antibodies against CD4 (RPA-T4), CD8 (SK1), CD27 (O323), CD45RA (HI100) and CD45RO (UCHL1) were used for sorting.

The chain is assembled from TRBV30 and TRBJ2-5; the best D guess is TRBD1, with 6 bases matching. The material sequenced was naive CD4+ and CD8+ T cells sorted from blood, pooled from several donors. Interpreted using the paper, the cell subset or site label stands for: FACS-sorted naive CD4+ (CD45RO-CD45RA+) and naive CD8+ (CD45RA+CD27bright) T cells. The origin of this receptor is a pool of human donors in good health; the sample pools cells from several healthy donors. The nucleotide sequence is given as TGTGCCTGGATCAGGGGCGGGGAGACCCAGTACTTC. Its amino acids are CAWIRGGETQYF. Joined to the reference TRBV30 and TRBJ2-5 proteins, this CDR3 gives the full variable domain: SQTIHQWPATLVQPVGSPLSLECTVEGTSNPNLYWYRQAAGRGLQLLFYSVGIGQISSEVPQNLSASRPQDRQFILSSKKLLLSDSGFYLCAWIRGGETQYFGPGTRLLVL.